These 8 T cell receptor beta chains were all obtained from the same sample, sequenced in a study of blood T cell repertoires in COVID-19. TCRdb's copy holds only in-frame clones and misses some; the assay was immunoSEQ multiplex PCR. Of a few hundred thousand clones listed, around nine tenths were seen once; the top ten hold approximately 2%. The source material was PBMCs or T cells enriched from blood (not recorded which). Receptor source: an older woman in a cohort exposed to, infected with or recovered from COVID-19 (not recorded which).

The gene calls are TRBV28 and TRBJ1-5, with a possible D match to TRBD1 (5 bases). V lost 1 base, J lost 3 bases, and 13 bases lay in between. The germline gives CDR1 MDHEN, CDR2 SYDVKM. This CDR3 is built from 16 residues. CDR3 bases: TGTGCCAGCAGTTTATTCGGTCAGGGTAACAATCAGCCCCAGCATTTT. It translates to CASSLFGQGNNQPQHF. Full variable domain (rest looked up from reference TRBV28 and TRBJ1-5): DVKVTQSSRYLVKRTGEKVFLECVQDMDHENMFWYRQDPGLGLRLIYFSYDVKMKEKGDIPEGYSVSREKKERFSLILESASTNQTSMYLCASSLFGQGNNQPQHFGDGTRLSIL.

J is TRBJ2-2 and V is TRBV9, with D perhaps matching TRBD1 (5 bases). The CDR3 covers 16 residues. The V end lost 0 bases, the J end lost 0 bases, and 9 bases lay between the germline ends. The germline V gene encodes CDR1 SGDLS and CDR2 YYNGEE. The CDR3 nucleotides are TGTGCCAGCAGCGTAGGAGACAGAGCGAACACCGGGGAGCTGTTTTTT. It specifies CASSVGDRANTGELFF.

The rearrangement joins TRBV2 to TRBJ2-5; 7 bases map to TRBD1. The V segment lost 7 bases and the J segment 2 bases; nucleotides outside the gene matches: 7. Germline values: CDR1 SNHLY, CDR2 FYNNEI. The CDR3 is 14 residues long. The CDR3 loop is CASTRQGTQETQYF. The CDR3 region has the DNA TGTGCCAGCACACGACAGGGAACTCAAGAGACCCAGTACTTC.

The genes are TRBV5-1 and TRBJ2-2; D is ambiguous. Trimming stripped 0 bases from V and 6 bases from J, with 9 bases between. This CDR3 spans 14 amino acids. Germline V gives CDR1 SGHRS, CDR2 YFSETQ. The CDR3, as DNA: TGCGCCAGCAGCTTGGGAGTTTCGGCCGGGGAGCTGTTTTTT. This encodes CASSLGVSAGELFF.

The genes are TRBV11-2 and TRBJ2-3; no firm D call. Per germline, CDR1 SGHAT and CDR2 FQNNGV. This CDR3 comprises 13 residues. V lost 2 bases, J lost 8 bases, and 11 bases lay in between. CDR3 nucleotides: TGTGCCAGCAGCTTAATAGACTCCGGTACGCAGTATTTT. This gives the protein CASSLIDSGTQYF. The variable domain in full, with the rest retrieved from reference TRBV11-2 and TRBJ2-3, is EAGVAQSPRYKIIEKRQSVAFWCNPISGHATLYWYQQILGQGPKLLIQFQNNGVVDDSQLPKDRFSAERLKGVDSTLKIQPAKLEDSAVYLCASSLIDSGTQYFGPGTRLTVL.

CDR3 bases: TGTGCCAGCAGTGACCGGGGGAACTCGAATCAGCCCCAGCATTTT. Encoded protein: CASSDRGNSNQPQHF. V is TRBV6-1 and J is TRBJ1-5; a weak D match, TRBD1 (5 bases). Trimming pared 3 bases from V and 4 bases from J, leaving 13 bases between. Germline V CDR1 and CDR2: MNHNS, SASEGT. The CDR3 consists of 15 residues.

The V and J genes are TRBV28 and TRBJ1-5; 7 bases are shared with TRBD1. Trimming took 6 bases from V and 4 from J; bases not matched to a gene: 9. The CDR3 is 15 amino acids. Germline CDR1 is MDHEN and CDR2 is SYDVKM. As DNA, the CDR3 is TGTGCCAGCAGCCCTTCGGGACAGTTAAATCAGCCCCAGCATTTT. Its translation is CASSPSGQLNQPQHF.

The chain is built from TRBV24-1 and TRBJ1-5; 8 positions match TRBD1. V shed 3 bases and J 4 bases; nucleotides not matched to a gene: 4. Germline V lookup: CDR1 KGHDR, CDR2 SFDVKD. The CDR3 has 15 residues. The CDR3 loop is CATSDTTGVNQPQHF. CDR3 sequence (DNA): TGTGCCACCAGTGATACGACAGGGGTGAATCAGCCCCAGCATTTT.